The TCR beta chain under discussion was sequenced for a study of CD8+CD57+ T cells in acquired aplastic anemia. Study as a whole: The sorted CD4+ and CD8+ cells yielded an average around 3 ug of DNA. Healthy donor sequencing depth: 10 million to 10.8 million CD4+, some 11 million CD8+ reads.

The CDR3 loop spans 17 amino acids. The germline CDR1 and CDR2 sequences are DFQATT and SNEGSKA (reference sequence). Remarks on this clonotype: Its antigen is undetermined.

Profiles of TCR beta VDJ and CDR3 were generated from a genomic DNA template. TCRdb reprocessed the reads with MiXCR, giving one entry per CDR3 protein. The repertoire includes approximately 170,000 distinct CDR3 sequences, roughly 63% of them detected once, and over 40% sits in the top ten. The study, taken as a whole, reports: No significant difference in CD8+ Simpson's diversity was found between patients and controls. About 30 shared CD8+ CDR3s appeared highly expressed within patients' immunodominant clones.

This sequence joins TRBV20-1 and TRBJ2-1; 12 positions agree with TRBD2. The sequence derives from a human donor in good health. Sequences were obtained from sorted CD4+, CD8+, or CD8+CD57+ T cells (not recorded which) from PBMCs. The chain's CDR3 is CSVDNPTSGRTLGEQFF. In DNA form, the CDR3 reads TGCAGCGTTGATAATCCCACTAGCGGGAGGACCCTCGGAGAGCAGTTCTTC.